The entry that follows covers one T cell receptor (beta chain) sequence. Profiled with immunoSEQ multiplex PCR; TCRdb holds only in-frame clones, not every one. Seen here are 110,000 to 150,000 clones, roughly 91% observed once, and the top ten hold roughly 2.9%. This sample was included in a study of blood T cell repertoires in COVID-19. Study-level background: Some COVID-19 samples were acute and others convalescent; all came from the United States, Italy and Spain. In each case, the material was cDNA or gDNA derived from T cells, B-cell-depleted T cells, or PBMCs.

V lost 6 bases and J lost 7, with 15 bases in between. Germline CDR1 and CDR2: SNHLY and FYNNEI. The CDR3 runs 13 residues. The sequence came from a man aged 55 to 70 with active or convalescent COVID-19. This sequence joins TRBV2 and TRBJ2-5; maybe TRBD1 (6 bases). Sequencing was performed on peripheral blood. The CDR3 region has the DNA TGTGCCAGCAGCCCCGGTGTCAGGGGGACCCAGTACTTC. Protein sequence: CASSPGVRGTQYF. The variable domain in full, completed from reference TRBV2 and TRBJ2-5, reads EPEVTQTPSHQVTQMGQEVILRCVPISNHLYFYWYRQILGQKVEFLVSFYNNEISEKSEIFDDQFSVERPDGSNFTLKIRSTKLEDSAMYFCASSPGVRGTQYFGPGTRLLVL.